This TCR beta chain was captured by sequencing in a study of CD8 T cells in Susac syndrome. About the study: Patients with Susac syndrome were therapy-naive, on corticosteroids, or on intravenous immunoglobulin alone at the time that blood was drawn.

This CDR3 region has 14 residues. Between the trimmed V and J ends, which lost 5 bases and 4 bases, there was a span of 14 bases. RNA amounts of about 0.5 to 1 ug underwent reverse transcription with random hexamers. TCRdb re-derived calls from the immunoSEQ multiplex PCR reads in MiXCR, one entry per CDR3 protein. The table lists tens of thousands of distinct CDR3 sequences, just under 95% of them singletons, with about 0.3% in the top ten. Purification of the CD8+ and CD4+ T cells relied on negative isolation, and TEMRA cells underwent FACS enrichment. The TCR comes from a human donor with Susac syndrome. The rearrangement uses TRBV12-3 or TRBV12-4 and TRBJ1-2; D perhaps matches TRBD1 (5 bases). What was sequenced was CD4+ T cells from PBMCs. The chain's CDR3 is CASSPTGPGYGYTF. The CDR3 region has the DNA TGTGCCAGCAGTCCCACAGGTCCCGGCTATGGCTACACCTTC.